These 11 T cell receptor beta chains originate from one sample sequenced in a study of OX40 agonist ivuxolimab in advanced cancers. The table came from immunoSEQ multiplex PCR; TCRdb's copy has only in-frame clones and leaves some out. This sample has more than 60,000 clones, with about 88% found just once. The sample consisted of CD4+ or CD8+ T cells sorted from blood, taken in a trial of the OX40 agonist ivuxolimab. The receptors were gathered from an adult with an advanced solid tumor such as melanoma, head and neck, liver or kidney cancer.

This sequence joins TRBV19 and TRBJ1-4; D is possibly TRBD1 (5 bases). The V gene's germline CDR1 is LNHDA and CDR2 SQIVND (reference sequence). The CDR3 spans 15 residues. Trimming pared 4 bases from V and 1 base from J, leaving 10 bases between. The CDR3 DNA is TGTGCCAGTAGTACCCAGGGCGTAACTAATGAAAAACTGTTTTTT. The encoded protein is CASSTQGVTNEKLFF.

The V gene is TRBV6-1, the J gene TRBJ2-1; tentative D call: TRBD2 (6 bases). V lost 2 bases to trimming and J lost 0 bases, with 11 bases between them. The CDR3 totals 16 residues. Per germline, CDR1 MNHNS and CDR2 SASEGT. The CDR3 spells CASSERAGSSYNEQFF. The CDR3 nucleotides read TGTGCCAGCAGTGAACGGGCGGGAAGCTCCTACAATGAGCAGTTCTTC.

This clone was detected only once. The V and J genes are TRBV2 and TRBJ1-3; 10 bases line up with TRBD1. The CDR3 is 14 residues long. Unmatched junction bases numbered 3, after V lost 8 bases and J lost 2 bases. Germline CDR1 is SNHLY and CDR2 is FYNNEI. CDR3 loop: CASRQGAAGNTIYF. The CDR3, as DNA: TGTGCCAGCCGACAGGGGGCTGCTGGAAACACCATATATTTT.

The CDR3: CSAGTGEETQYF. DNA for the CDR3: TGCAGCGCTGGGACAGGTGAAGAGACCCAGTACTTC. The chain employs TRBV29-1 and TRBJ2-5; 8 nucleotides match TRBD1. CDR3 length: 12 amino acids. CDR1 is SQVTM, CDR2 ANQGSEA, per germline. V was pared by 7 bases and J by 3 bases, with 4 bases of the junction left unmatched.

This CDR3 reads CASSLDILGETQYF. The CDR3 nucleotides read TGTGCCAGCAGCTTGGATATCCTGGGGGAGACCCAGTACTTC. J is TRBJ2-5 and V is TRBV5-4; the D is unclear. Germline V CDR1 and CDR2: SGHNT, YYREEE (reference sequence). The V end was cut by 0 bases, the J end by 5 bases, with 11 bases between. The CDR3 extends over 14 amino acids.

The table lists this clone with a few counts. The chain carries TRBV6-5 and TRBJ2-2; D is possibly TRBD2 (5 bases). Trimming cost V 5 bases and J 7 bases, with 8 bases left between them. The CDR3 is made up of 12 amino acids. Germline V gene data show CDR1 as MNHEY and CDR2 as SVGAGI. The chain's CDR3 is CASSEAVGELFF. CDR3 nucleotides: TGTGCCAGCAGTGAAGCGGTCGGGGAGCTGTTTTTT.

The V gene is TRBV7-2, the J gene TRBJ2-5, with 9 bases fitting TRBD2. The germline V gene encodes CDR1 SGHTA and CDR2 FQGNSA. V was pared by 5 bases and J by 5 bases, with 18 bases of the junction left unmatched. The CDR3 totals 18 residues. The CDR3 DNA sequence: TGTGCCAGCAGCCCTAAACTAGCGGGCGACGTCCGGGAGGAGACCCAGTACTTC. As protein: CASSPKLAGDVREETQYF. Drawing the rest from reference TRBV7-2 and TRBJ2-5, the complete variable domain is GAGVSQSPSNKVTEKGKDVELRCDPISGHTALYWYRQSLGQGLEFLIYFQGNSAPDKSGLPSDRFSAERTGGSVSTLTIQRTQQEDSAVYLCASSPKLAGDVREETQYFGPGTRLLVL.

J is TRBJ1-2 and V is TRBV7-9, with 9 bases lining up with TRBD1. CDR1 and CDR2 (germline): SEHNR, FQNEAQ (reference sequence). Losses at the gene ends were 5 bases for V and 7 bases for J; bases not matched to a gene: 8. This CDR3 is built from 14 residues. The CDR3 protein is CASSPTGGGTGYTF. CDR3 nucleotides: TGTGCCAGCAGCCCCACAGGGGGCGGAACTGGCTACACCTTC.

The gene calls are TRBV19 and TRBJ2-7; 11 bases match TRBD2. V lost 3 bases and J lost 0; bases outside the gene matches: 4. There are 16 residues in the CDR3. The germline CDR1 and CDR2 sequences are LNHDA and SQIVND (reference sequence). CDR3 in amino acids: CASSIQGLADSYEQYF. The CDR3 DNA is TGTGCCAGTAGTATTCAGGGACTAGCGGACTCCTACGAGCAGTACTTC.

On this clone: Other DNA sequences in the same sample also yield this CDR3. The genes are TRBV20-1 and TRBJ2-7; D remains unclear. Trimming cost V 1 base and J 3 bases, with 4 bases left between them. The CDR3 totals 11 residues. CDR1 is DFQATT, CDR2 SNEGSKA, per germline (reference sequence). The CDR3 spells CSARANYEQYF. The CDR3 region has the DNA TGCAGTGCTAGAGCGAACTACGAGCAGTACTTC.

This chain joins TRBV11-2 and TRBJ2-5, with 10 bases lining up with TRBD2. CDR1 SGHAT and CDR2 FQNNGV come from the germline V gene. J lost 2 bases, V lost 5 bases, and 5 bases had no gene match. The CDR3 has 15 residues. The CDR3 DNA follows: TGTGCCAGCAGCCGATGGACTAGCGGACAAGAGACCCAGTACTTC. Amino acids: CASSRWTSGQETQYF.